The 18 T cell receptor beta chains listed next were all sequenced from one sample in a study of cytomegalovirus exposure and HLA in healthy donors (dated by TCRdb to about 2017). The library was built by means of the immunoSEQ multiplex PCR assay. For the multiplex PCR, a mixture combining 60 forward primers for TCR Vbeta segments and 13 reverse primers for TCR Jbeta segments was used. TCRdb took over this immuneACCESS table, retaining in-frame rearrangements with V and J assigned. Such tables are incomplete; in checked studies, under half of the missing clones stem from an unresolved V gene, and the remainder is unexplained. This sample's table carries some 70,000 clones. The ten largest clonotypes hold less than 6% of the sample. The sample taken for sequencing was PBMCs. These receptor sequences come from a man aged 35-49 years in good health and CMV-seronegative.

The CDR3 region has the DNA TGCGCCAGCAGCTTGGCAGGGGCTGGAAACACCATATATTTT. It is translated as CASSLAGAGNTIYF. The chain links TRBV5-1 to TRBJ1-3; perhaps TRBD1 as D (6 bases). This CDR3 has 14 amino acids. V was shortened by 0 bases and J by 2 bases, with 6 bases between the two germline ends. Germline V gene lookup returns CDR1 SGHRS and CDR2 YFSETQ.

The V call is TRBV7-2, the J call TRBJ2-7; 8 bases fit TRBD2. The germline gives CDR1 SGHTA, CDR2 FQGNSA. V shed 1 base, J shed 3 bases, and the junction held 5 bases outside the gene matches. The length of the CDR3 is 15 residues. The CDR3 DNA follows: TGTGCCAGCAGCTTAGATGGGACTAGGCGCTACGAGCAGTACTTC. Its protein is CASSLDGTRRYEQYF.

The chain links TRBV11-2 to TRBJ1-2; 7 nucleotides line up with TRBD1. Germline V gene sequence: CDR1 SGHAT, CDR2 FQNNGV. J gave up 4 bases and V 5 bases, and 13 bases lay outside the gene matches. CDR3 length: 16 residues. CDR3 protein: CASSPEGATGIYGYTF. The CDR3 DNA follows: TGTGCCAGCAGCCCCGAGGGGGCGACAGGGATCTATGGCTACACCTTC.

This chain connects TRBV27 to TRBJ1-2; TRBD1 matches 8 bases. The length of the CDR3 is 14 residues. Per germline, CDR1 MNHEY and CDR2 SMNVEV (reference sequence). Trimming at V came to 1 base and at J to 7 bases, leaving 5 bases not matched to a gene. The CDR3 DNA reads as TGTGCCAGCAGTTTATGGCAGGGGGCTGGTGGCTACACCTTC. It encodes CASSLWQGAGGYTF.

This chain connects TRBV7-8 to TRBJ2-7; TRBD2 agrees at 11 bases. This CDR3 has 16 amino acids. After removal of 3 bases from V and 2 bases from J, the junction contained 6 bases not matched to a gene. Germline assignment: CDR1 SGHVS and CDR2 FQNEAQ. The CDR3 DNA reads as TGTGCCAGCAGCTTTGTGGTAGCGGGGGGGACCTACGAGCAGTACTTC. Translated: CASSFVVAGGTYEQYF.

The chain employs TRBV9 and TRBJ1-2; possible D gene TRBD1, 5 bases. Between the trimmed V and J ends, which lost 3 bases and 8 bases, there was a span of 26 bases. The germline V gene encodes CDR1 SGDLS and CDR2 YYNGEE. The CDR3 is 17 amino acids. The CDR3 DNA reads as TGTGCCAGCAGCGCGAATACAGGTCTAGGGCCCTCGGACGGCTACACCTTC. Its translation: CASSANTGLGPSDGYTF.

The CDR3 region has the DNA TGCGCCAGCAGTGACGGGGGAGGCACAGATACGCAGTATTTT. Amino acids: CASSDGGGTDTQYF. V usage is TRBV10-1 and J usage is TRBJ2-3, with D possibly being TRBD2 (6 bases). The V end lost 3 bases, the J end lost 1 base, and 8 bases lay between the germline ends. The V gene's germline CDR1 is WNHNN and CDR2 SYGVQD (reference sequence). CDR3 length: 14 residues.

The chain combines TRBV9 with TRBJ2-5; tentative D call: TRBD2 (5 bases). The CDR3 runs 15 residues. V was trimmed by 0 bases and J by 11 bases, leaving 20 bases between them. Germline loops: CDR1 SGDLS, CDR2 YYNGEE. The CDR3 DNA reads as TGTGCCAGCAGCGTAGCGAGATCAGCATATGGGGAGCAGTACTTC. Protein: CASSVARSAYGEQYF.

The chain links TRBV4-1 to TRBJ1-3; unclear D gene. The CDR3 is 15 residues long. Germline loops: CDR1 MGHRA, CDR2 YSYEKL. V was clipped by 1 base and J by 0 bases, with 7 bases between them. The CDR3 DNA sequence: TGCGCCAGCAGCCAAGTCCGGAGCTCTGGAAACACCATATATTTT. This translates into CASSQVRSSGNTIYF.

The CDR3 protein is CASSTEYSSGEQYF. For the CDR3, the DNA is TGTGCCAGCAGTACCGAATACTCTTCGGGAGAGCAGTACTTC. This chain uses TRBV27 with TRBJ2-7; a weak D match, TRBD2 (5 bases). Looked up from germline, CDR1 is MNHEY and CDR2 is SMNVEV (reference sequence). Trimming took 5 bases from V and 7 from J, leaving 18 bases between them. The CDR3 has 14 amino acids.

The chain has TRBV6-5 and TRBJ1-1, with a possible D match to TRBD1 (5 bases). Germline lookup yields CDR1 MNHEY and CDR2 SVGAGI. CDR3 length equals 13 residues. Trimming pared 6 bases from V and 8 bases from J, leaving 16 bases between. The CDR3 DNA follows: TGTGCCAGCAGGCAGTCGGGGACTCGGGAAGCTTTCTTT. Translation gives CASRQSGTREAFF.

This sequence joins TRBV6-5 and TRBJ2-7; 10 bases fit TRBD1. Germline V gene data show CDR1 as MNHEY and CDR2 as SVGAGI. The CDR3 spans 15 residues. V dropped 6 bases and J dropped 2; count of bases not matched to a gene: 7. This chain's CDR3 is CASRRDRGHPYEQYF. CDR3 in DNA: TGTGCCAGCAGGAGAGACAGGGGGCACCCCTACGAGCAGTACTTC.

The gene calls are TRBV7-6 and TRBJ1-1, with 9 bases that match TRBD1. The V gene end was trimmed by 5 bases and the J gene end by 0 bases; junction bases not matched to a gene: 13. This CDR3 spans 18 amino acids. Germline V gives CDR1 SGHVS, CDR2 FNYEAQ. The CDR3 DNA reads as TGTGCCAGCAGCCGAATTACAGGGGGCAGGCCCTTGAACACTGAAGCTTTCTTT. Protein: CASSRITGGRPLNTEAFF.

The chain employs TRBV6-5 and TRBJ1-2; 9 bases line up with TRBD1. Germline V CDR1 and CDR2: MNHEY, SVGAGI. The CDR3 runs 13 residues. With 6 bases clipped from V and 8 bases from J, the junction kept 7 bases outside the gene matches. CDR3 in DNA: TGTGCCAGCAGACCAGGGACAGGGTGGGGCTACACCTTC. This encodes CASRPGTGWGYTF.

CDR3 in DNA: TGTGCCAGCAGTAGGGACAGGGTGAAGAACACTGAAGCTTTCTTT. Translated: CASSRDRVKNTEAFF. J is TRBJ1-1 and V is TRBV6-1; TRBD1 matches 9 bases. Per the germline V gene, CDR1 is MNHNS and CDR2 is SASEGT. Germline trimming cut 5 bases from V and 1 base from J; bases unmatched to any gene: 5. The CDR3 sequence is 15 residues long.

By frequency, this clone registers medium-sized. The chain has TRBV30 and TRBJ1-1; tentatively, D is TRBD1 (6 bases). The CDR3 is made up of 12 amino acids. V was pared by 1 base and J by 6 bases, with 9 bases between. Germline loops: CDR1 GTSNPN, CDR2 SVGIG (reference sequence). The CDR3 here is CAWSDPGAEAFF. CDR3 DNA: TGTGCCTGGAGTGACCCAGGGGCTGAAGCTTTCTTT.

The rearrangement uses TRBV4-3 and TRBJ1-2, with a possible D match to TRBD1 (6 bases). This CDR3 spans 14 amino acids. Germline V lookup: CDR1 LGHNA, CDR2 YSLEER. The V and J ends lost 3 bases and 0 bases respectively, with 8 bases between them. The CDR3: CASSHTGSNYGYTF. The CDR3 nucleotides are TGCGCCAGCAGCCATACAGGGTCTAACTATGGCTACACCTTC.

This chain connects TRBV19 to TRBJ2-6; D remains ambiguous. V lost 0 bases, J lost 0 bases, and 15 bases lay in between. The CDR3 has 19 amino acids. Germline V gene sequence: CDR1 LNHDA, CDR2 SQIVND (reference sequence). DNA for the CDR3: TGTGCCAGTAGTATAGATTTAGTTGAACGGAGCTCTGGGGCCAACGTCCTGACTTTC. This encodes CASSIDLVERSSGANVLTF.